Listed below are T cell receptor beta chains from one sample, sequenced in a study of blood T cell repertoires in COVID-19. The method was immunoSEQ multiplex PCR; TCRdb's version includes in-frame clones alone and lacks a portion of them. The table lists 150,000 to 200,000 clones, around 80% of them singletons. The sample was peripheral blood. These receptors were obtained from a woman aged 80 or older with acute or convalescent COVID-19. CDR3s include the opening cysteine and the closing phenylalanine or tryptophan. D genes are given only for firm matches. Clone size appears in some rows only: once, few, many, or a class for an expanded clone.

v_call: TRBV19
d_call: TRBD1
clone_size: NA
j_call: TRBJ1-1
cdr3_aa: CASSVSGTGAMNTEAFF
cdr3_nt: TGTGCCAGTAGTGTCTCCGGGACAGGCGCTATGAACACTGAAGCTTTCTTT

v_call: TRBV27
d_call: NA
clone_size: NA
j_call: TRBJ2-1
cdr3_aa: CASSDREKYYNEQFF
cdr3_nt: TGTGCCAGCAGTGATCGGGAGAAATATTACAATGAGCAGTTCTTC

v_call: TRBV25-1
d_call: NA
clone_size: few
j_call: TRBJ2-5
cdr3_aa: CASSEPGHRTRETQYF
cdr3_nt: TGTGCCAGCAGTGAGCCGGGACACCGCACCAGGGAGACCCAGTACTTC

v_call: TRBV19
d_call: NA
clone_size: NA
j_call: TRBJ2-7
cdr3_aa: CASSPRQISYEQYF
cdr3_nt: TGTGCCAGTAGTCCAAGACAGATTTCCTACGAGCAGTACTTC

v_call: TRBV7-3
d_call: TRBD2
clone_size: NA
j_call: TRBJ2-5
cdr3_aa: CASSAGVGETQYF
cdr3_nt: TGTGCCAGCAGCGCGGGGGTCGGGGAGACCCAGTACTTC

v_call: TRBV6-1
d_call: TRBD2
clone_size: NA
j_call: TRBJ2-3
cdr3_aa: CASSAGLAKVTDTQYF
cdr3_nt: TGTGCCAGTAGTGCGGGACTAGCGAAAGTCACAGATACGCAGTATTTT

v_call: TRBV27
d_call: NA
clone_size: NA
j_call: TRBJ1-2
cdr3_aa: CASGPQGRGYTF
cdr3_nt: TGTGCCAGCGGACCACAGGGAAGAGGCTACACCTTC

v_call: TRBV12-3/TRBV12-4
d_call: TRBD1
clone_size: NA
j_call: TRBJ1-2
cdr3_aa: CASSSRTGPSYTF
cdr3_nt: TGTGCCAGCAGTTCCCGGACAGGTCCAAGCTACACCTTC

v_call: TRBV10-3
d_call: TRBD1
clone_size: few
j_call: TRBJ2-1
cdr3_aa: CAISGTGTDLYNEQFF
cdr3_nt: TGTGCCATCAGTGGCACCGGGACAGACCTCTACAATGAGCAGTTCTTC

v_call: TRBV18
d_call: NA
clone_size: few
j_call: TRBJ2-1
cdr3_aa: CASSPLDWRGVGYNEQFF
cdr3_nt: TGTGCCAGCTCACCACTTGATTGGCGGGGAGTAGGATACAATGAGCAGTTCTTC

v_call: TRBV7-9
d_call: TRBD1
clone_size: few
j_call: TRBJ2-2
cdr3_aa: CASSEGDRGVGAGELFF
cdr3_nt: TGTGCCAGCAGCGAGGGGGACAGGGGCGTTGGCGCCGGGGAGCTGTTTTTT

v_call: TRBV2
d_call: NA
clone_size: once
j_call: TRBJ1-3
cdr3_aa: CASALDRRAGNTIYF
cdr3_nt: TGTGCCAGCGCGCTCGACAGGAGAGCTGGAAACACCATATATTTT

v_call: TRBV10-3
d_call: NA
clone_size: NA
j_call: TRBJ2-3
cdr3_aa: CAITYQGGDTQYF
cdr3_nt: TGTGCCATCACTTATCAGGGTGGAGATACGCAGTATTTT

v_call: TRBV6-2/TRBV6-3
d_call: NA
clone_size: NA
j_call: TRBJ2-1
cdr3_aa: CASSEGWQGGVFPYNEQFF
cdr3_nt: TGTGCCAGCAGCGAAGGGTGGCAGGGTGGAGTTTTCCCTTACAATGAGCAGTTCTTC

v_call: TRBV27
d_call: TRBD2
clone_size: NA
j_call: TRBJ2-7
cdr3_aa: CASSLSPGAGGVGEQYF
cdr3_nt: TGTGCCAGCAGTTTATCCCCGGGAGCGGGAGGGGTGGGCGAGCAGTACTTC

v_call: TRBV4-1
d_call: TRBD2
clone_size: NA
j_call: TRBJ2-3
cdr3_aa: CASSHRAGGGATVTDTQYF
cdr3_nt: TGCGCCAGCAGCCATAGGGCGGGCGGGGGAGCCACGGTCACAGATACGCAGTATTTT

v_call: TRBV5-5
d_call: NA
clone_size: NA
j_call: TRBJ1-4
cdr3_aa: CASSLWTEEKLFF
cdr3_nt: TGTGCCAGCAGCCTTTGGACAGAAGAAAAACTGTTTTTT

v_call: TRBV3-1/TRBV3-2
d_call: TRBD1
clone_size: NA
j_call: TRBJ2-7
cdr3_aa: CASSQGDRGLFGQYF
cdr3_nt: TGTGCCAGCAGCCAAGGAGACAGGGGTTTATTCGGGCAGTACTTC

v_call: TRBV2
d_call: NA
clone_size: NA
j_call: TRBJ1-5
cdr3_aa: CASSNSYNQPQHF
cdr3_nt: TGTGCCAGCAGCAACAGCTACAATCAGCCCCAGCATTTT

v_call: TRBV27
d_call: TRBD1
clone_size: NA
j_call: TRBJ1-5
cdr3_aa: CASSLLPGQGRDQPQHF
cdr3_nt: TGTGCCAGCAGTTTACTTCCGGGACAGGGGCGAGATCAGCCCCAGCATTTT

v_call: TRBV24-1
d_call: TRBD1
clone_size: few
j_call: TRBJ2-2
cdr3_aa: CATSDKDRVAGELFF
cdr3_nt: TGTGCCACCAGTGATAAGGACAGGGTTGCCGGGGAGCTGTTTTTT

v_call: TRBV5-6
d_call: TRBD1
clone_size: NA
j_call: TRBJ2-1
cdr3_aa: CASSPNLGQGSSYNEQFF
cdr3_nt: TGTGCCAGCAGCCCGAACCTAGGACAGGGGAGCTCCTACAATGAGCAGTTCTTC

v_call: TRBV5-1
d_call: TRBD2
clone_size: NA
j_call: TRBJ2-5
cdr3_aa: CASSVHPGLAGQETQYF
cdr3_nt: TGCGCCAGCAGCGTCCATCCGGGACTAGCGGGGCAAGAGACCCAGTACTTC

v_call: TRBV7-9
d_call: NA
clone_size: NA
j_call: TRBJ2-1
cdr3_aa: CASSPSVSGHYNEQFF
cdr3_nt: TGTGCCAGCAGCCCCAGTGTTAGCGGACACTACAATGAGCAGTTCTTC

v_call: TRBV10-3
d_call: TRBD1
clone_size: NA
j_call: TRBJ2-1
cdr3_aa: CAISESRQGADNEQFF
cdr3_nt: TGTGCCATCAGTGAGTCAAGACAGGGGGCTGACAATGAGCAGTTCTTC

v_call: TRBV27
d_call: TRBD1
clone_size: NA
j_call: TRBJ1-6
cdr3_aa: CATRPGTVDNSPLHF
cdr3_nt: TGTGCCACCCGGCCAGGGACAGTGGATAATTCACCCCTCCACTTT

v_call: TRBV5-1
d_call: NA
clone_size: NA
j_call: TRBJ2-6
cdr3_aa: CASSLAMNFRRTTGANVLTF
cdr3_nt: TGCGCCAGCAGCTTGGCCATGAATTTTCGACGGACTACTGGGGCCAACGTCCTGACTTTC

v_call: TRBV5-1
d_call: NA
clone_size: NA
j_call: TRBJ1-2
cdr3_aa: CASSFRATGNFGYTF
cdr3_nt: TGCGCCAGCAGCTTCCGGGCTACAGGGAATTTTGGCTACACCTTC

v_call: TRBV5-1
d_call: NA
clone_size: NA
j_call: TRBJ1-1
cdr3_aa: CASSFPHVGGTEAFF
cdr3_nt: TGCGCCAGCAGCTTCCCCCATGTCGGGGGGACTGAAGCTTTCTTT

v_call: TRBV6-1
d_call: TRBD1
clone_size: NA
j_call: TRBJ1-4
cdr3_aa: CASSERQGANEKLFF
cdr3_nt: TGTGCCAGCAGTGAGAGACAGGGGGCTAATGAAAAACTGTTTTTT

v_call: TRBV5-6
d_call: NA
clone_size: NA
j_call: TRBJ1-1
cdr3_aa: CASTLWGWTEAFF
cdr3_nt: TGTGCCAGCACCTTGTGGGGCTGGACTGAAGCTTTCTTT

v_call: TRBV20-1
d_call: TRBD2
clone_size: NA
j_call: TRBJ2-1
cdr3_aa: CSASLAGGNYNEQFF
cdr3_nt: TGCAGTGCTAGTCTAGCGGGAGGGAACTACAATGAGCAGTTCTTC

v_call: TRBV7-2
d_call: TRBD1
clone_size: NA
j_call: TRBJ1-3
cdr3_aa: CASSPAGDRGGNTIYF
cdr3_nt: TGTGCCAGCAGCCCCGCCGGGGACAGGGGTGGAAACACCATATATTTT

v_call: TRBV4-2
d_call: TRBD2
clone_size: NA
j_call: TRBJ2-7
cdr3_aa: CASSQEGGTPPGEQYF
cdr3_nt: TGTGCCAGCAGCCAAGAGGGAGGGACCCCCCCAGGGGAGCAGTACTTC

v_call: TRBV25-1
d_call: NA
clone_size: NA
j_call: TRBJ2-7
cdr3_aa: CASSDDTKLSYEQYF
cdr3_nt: TGTGCCAGCAGTGATGACACCAAACTGTCCTACGAGCAGTACTTC

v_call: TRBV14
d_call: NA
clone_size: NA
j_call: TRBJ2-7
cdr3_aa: CASSPNSYEQYF
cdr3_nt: TGTGCCAGCAGCCCTAACTCCTACGAGCAGTACTTC

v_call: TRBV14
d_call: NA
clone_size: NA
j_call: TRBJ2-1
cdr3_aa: CASSQDRVSTYNEQFF
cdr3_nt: TGTGCCAGCAGCCAAGACAGGGTTTCTACCTACAATGAGCAGTTCTTC

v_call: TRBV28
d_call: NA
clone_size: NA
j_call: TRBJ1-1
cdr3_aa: CASSFGGKSTEAFF
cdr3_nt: TGTGCCAGCAGTTTTGGGGGGAAGAGCACTGAAGCTTTCTTT

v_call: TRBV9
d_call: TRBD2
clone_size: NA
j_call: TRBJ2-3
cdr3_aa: CASSVAGGGYAQYF
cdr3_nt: TGTGCCAGCAGCGTAGCTGGGGGAGGGTACGCGCAGTATTTT

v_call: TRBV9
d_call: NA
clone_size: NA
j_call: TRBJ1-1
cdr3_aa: CASSVVGQGGTEAFF
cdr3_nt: TGTGCCAGCAGCGTAGTAGGCCAGGGAGGCACTGAAGCTTTCTTT

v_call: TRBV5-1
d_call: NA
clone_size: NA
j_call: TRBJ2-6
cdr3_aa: CASSFEVNLSGANVLTF
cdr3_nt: TGCGCCAGCAGCTTTGAGGTAAATCTCTCTGGGGCCAACGTCCTGACTTTC

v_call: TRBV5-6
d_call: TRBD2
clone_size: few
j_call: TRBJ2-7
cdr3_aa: CASSLGVGRLAGRDEQYF
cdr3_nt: TGTGCCAGCAGCCTGGGAGTGGGTAGACTAGCGGGAAGAGACGAGCAGTACTTC

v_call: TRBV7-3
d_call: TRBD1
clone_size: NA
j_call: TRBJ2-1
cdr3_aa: CASSSPGTGGFNEQFF
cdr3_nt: TGTGCCAGCAGCTCGCCCGGGACAGGGGGGTTCAATGAGCAGTTCTTC

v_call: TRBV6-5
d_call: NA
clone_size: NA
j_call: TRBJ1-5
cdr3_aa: CASSKRQDSNQPQHF
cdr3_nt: TGTGCCAGCAGTAAACGACAGGATAGCAATCAGCCCCAGCATTTT

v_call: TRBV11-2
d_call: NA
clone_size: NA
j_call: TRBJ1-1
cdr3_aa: CASSLSRGQVFNTEAFF
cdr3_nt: TGTGCCAGCAGCTTATCCCGTGGGCAGGTTTTTAACACTGAAGCTTTCTTT

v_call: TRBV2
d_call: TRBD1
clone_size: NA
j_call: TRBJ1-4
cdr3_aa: CASRPTRGLATNEKLFF
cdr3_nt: TGTGCCAGCAGACCCACCAGGGGGCTTGCAACTAATGAAAAACTGTTTTTT

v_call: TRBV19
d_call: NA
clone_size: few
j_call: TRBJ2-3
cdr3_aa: CASNLGLLTDTQYF
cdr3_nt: TGTGCCAGTAACCTGGGACTGCTCACAGATACGCAGTATTTT

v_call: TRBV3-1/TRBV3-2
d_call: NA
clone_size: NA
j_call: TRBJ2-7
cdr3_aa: CASSPATVYEQYF
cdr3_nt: TGTGCCAGCAGCCCCGCAACGGTTTACGAGCAGTACTTC

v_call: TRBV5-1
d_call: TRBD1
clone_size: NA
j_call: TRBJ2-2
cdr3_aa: CASSLEGQGSGELFF
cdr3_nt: TGCGCCAGCAGCTTGGAAGGACAGGGTTCCGGGGAGCTGTTTTTT